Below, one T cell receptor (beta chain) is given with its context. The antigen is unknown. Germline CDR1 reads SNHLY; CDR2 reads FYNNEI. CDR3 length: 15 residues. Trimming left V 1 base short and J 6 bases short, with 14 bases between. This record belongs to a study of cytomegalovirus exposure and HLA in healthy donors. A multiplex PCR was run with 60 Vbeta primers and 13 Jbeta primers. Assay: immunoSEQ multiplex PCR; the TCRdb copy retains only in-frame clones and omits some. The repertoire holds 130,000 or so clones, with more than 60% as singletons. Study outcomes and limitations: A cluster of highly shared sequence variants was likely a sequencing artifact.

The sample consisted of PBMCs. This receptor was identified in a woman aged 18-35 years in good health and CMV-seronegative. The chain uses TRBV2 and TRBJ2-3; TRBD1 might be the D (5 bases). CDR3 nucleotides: TGTGCCAGCAGTGAAGTTGGGGCGGCGTCCGATACGCAGTATTTT. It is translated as CASSEVGAASDTQYF.